This T cell receptor beta chain was retrieved from a study of glioma-infiltrating T cells after dendritic cell vaccination. Study as a whole: Patients received autologous tumor lysate-pulsed dendritic cell vaccination between about 2003 and 2012. Three intradermal dendritic cell vaccine injections were given every two weeks. The study, taken as a whole, reports: Few patients contributed both blood and tumor specimens.

Here immunoSEQ multiplex PCR was the method, and the copy in TCRdb shows in-frame clones only, minus some. Of tens of thousands of clones in the sample, more than 65% are singletons; the top ten hold 2.1%. Notes on this clone: Its cognate antigen is unknown.

The germline V and J ends were trimmed by 1 base and 2 bases, with 13 bases remaining between them. Germline CDR1 is SGHDT and CDR2 is YYEEEE. This CDR3 region has 15 residues. Isocitrate dehydrogenase mutation was absent in all glioblastoma patients. This clonotype was sampled from a human donor with glioblastoma. This sample comprised blood, obtained before dendritic cell vaccination. The chain uses TRBV5-6 and TRBJ2-7; tentatively, D is TRBD1 (6 bases). CDR3 coding DNA: TGTGCCAGCAGCTTGTGGGGGCGCCCCACCTACGAGCAGTACGTC. It encodes CASSLWGRPTYEQYV.